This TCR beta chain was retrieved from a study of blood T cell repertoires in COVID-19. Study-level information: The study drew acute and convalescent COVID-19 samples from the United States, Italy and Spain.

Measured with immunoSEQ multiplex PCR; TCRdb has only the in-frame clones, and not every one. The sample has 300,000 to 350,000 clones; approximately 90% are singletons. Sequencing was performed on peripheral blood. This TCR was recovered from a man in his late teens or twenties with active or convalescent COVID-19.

The CDR3 DNA reads TGTGCCAGCAGCCAAGATACAGCGGCGGATACGCAGTATTTT. It codes for CASSQDTAADTQYF. The J gene is TRBJ2-3, the V gene TRBV3-1 (or the pseudogene TRBV3-2); D is perhaps TRBD2 (5 bases). V dropped 0 bases and J dropped 6 bases, with 10 bases sitting between them. The CDR3 is made up of 14 amino acids. Looked up from germline, CDR1 is LGHDT and CDR2 is YNNKEL (reference sequence).